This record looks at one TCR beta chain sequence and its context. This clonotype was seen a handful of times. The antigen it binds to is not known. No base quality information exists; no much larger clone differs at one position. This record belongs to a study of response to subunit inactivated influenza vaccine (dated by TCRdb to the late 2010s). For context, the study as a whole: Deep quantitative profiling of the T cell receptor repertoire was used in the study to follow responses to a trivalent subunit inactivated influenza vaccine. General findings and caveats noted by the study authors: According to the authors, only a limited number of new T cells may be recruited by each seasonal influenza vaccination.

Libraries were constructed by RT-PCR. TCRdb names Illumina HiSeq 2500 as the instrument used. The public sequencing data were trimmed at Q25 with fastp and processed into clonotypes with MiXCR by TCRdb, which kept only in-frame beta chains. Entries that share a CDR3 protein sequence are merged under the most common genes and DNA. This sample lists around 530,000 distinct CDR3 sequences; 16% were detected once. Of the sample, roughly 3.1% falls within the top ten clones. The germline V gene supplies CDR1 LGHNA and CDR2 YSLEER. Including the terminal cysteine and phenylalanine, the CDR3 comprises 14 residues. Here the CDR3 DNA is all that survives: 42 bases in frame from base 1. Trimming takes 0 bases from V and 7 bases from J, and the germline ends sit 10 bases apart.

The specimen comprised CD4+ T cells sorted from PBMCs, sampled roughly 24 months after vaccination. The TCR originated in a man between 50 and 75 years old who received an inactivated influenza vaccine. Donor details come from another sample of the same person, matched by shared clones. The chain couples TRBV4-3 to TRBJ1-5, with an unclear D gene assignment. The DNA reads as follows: TGCGCCAGCAGCCAAGAAAGTAAACAACAGCCCCAGCATTTT. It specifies CASSQESKQQPQHF.